This TCR beta chain was sequenced for a study of T cells in localized non-small cell lung cancer. TCRdb's table, derived via immunoSEQ multiplex PCR, lists solely in-frame clones and lacks some. This sample yields 30,000 to 40,000 clones, of which about 90% are seen a single time; 4.2% belongs to the top ten. The CDR3 runs to 15 residues. The V and J ends lost 3 bases and 5 bases, in that order; junction bases with no gene match: 9. Germline V gene data show CDR1 as SGHRS and CDR2 as YFSETQ. V gene TRBV5-1 combines with J gene TRBJ1-1; TRBD1 agrees at 8 bases. The TCR comes from a woman between 35 and 70 years old with stage I lung adenocarcinoma. Sample: peripheral blood, taken before any cancer treatment. The CDR3 DNA reads as TGCGCCAGCAGCTCCTCAGGGGGCGCGAGGACTGAAGCTTTCTTT. Its protein is CASSSSGGARTEAFF.